This is a list of T cell receptor beta chains from one sample in a study of OX40 agonist ivuxolimab in advanced cancers. Clones were sequenced by immunoSEQ multiplex PCR, and TCRdb holds only the in-frame ones, with some missing. The table records about 56,000 clones, approximately 92% of them present only once. The input for sequencing was CD4+ or CD8+ T cells sorted from blood, taken in a trial of the OX40 agonist ivuxolimab. The source is an adult with an advanced solid tumor such as melanoma, head and neck, liver or kidney cancer. Each CDR3 is given with its conserved first and last residue. The order of the fields is V gene, D gene, J gene, clone size, CDR3 DNA, CDR3 protein. D genes are given only for firm matches. For some rows the clone size is stated as once, few or many, or as a class when expanded; others skip it.

>TRBV6-5|-|TRBJ2-3|few
TGTGCCAGCAGTTACGGGTCTAGCACAGATACGCAGTATTTT
CASSYGSSTDTQYF
>TRBV10-1|-|TRBJ2-3|-
TGCGCCAGCAGGTCTTTGGCACAGTTAATTAGCACAGATACGCAGTATTTT
CASRSLAQLISTDTQYF
>TRBV6-5|-|TRBJ1-1|-
TGTGCCAGCAGTCGGCGGATTGAACTAAACGAAGCTTTCTTT
CASSRRIELNEAFF
>TRBV7-9|-|TRBJ1-3|-
TGTGCCAGCAGCCTCGGGAAGGGGGCTGGAAACACCATATATTTT
CASSLGKGAGNTIYF
>TRBV9|-|TRBJ2-1|once
TGTGCCAGCAGCGTAGGGCCAAACAATGAGCAGTTCTTC
CASSVGPNNEQFF
>TRBV19|-|TRBJ1-1|once
TGTGCCACCAGACTGGGAAGACACCGGAACACTGAAGCTTTCTTT
CATRLGRHRNTEAFF
>TRBV13|-|TRBJ2-5|once
TGTGCCAGCAGCTTAGCGGAGACCCAGTACTTC
CASSLAETQYF
>TRBV11-2|TRBD1|TRBJ1-1|-
TGTGCCAGCAGCTCTCAACAGGGGGCTGCTGAAGCTTTCTTT
CASSSQQGAAEAFF
>TRBV6-5|-|TRBJ2-2|-
TGTGCCAGCAGTTACGACAGGAGCCTAACCGGGGAGCTGTTTTTT
CASSYDRSLTGELFF
>TRBV6-5|-|TRBJ2-2|once
TGTGCCAGCAGTGAAGGGACTTACGGGGAGCTGTTTTTT
CASSEGTYGELFF
>TRBV6-5|TRBD2|TRBJ2-1|-
TGTGCCAGCAGCAACATGGCGGGAGGAAATGAGCAGTTCTTC
CASSNMAGGNEQFF
>TRBV10-1|-|TRBJ2-6|once
TGCGCCAGCAGTAACCAATCGATCGCACAAAGTCGGGCCAACGTCCTGACTTTC
CASSNQSIAQSRANVLTF
>TRBV7-8|-|TRBJ2-7|-
TGTGCCAGCAGCTTAGACCCCGTGGACTACGAGCAGTACTTC
CASSLDPVDYEQYF
>TRBV28|-|TRBJ1-2|-
TGTGCCAGCAGTCTCTCGACCGGAGACTATGGCTACACCTTC
CASSLSTGDYGYTF
>TRBV7-9|-|TRBJ1-2|-
TGTGCCAGCAGCTCCGTAGGGACGCCTGAGTATGGCTACACCTTC
CASSSVGTPEYGYTF
>TRBV9|-|TRBJ2-5|-
TGTGCCAGCAGCGTACAGGGGCTTACGGAGACCCAGTACTTC
CASSVQGLTETQYF
>TRBV7-6|-|TRBJ2-5|-
TGTGCCAGCAGCGCCTCTAGCGACGGGACCCAGTACTTC
CASSASSDGTQYF
>TRBV7-2|-|TRBJ2-7|-
TGTGCCAGCAGACCGGAAACCTACGAGCAGTACTTC
CASRPETYEQYF
>TRBV7-2|TRBD1|TRBJ1-2|-
TGTGCCAGCAGCTTAGATCGCAGGGACAGCTATGGCTACACCTTC
CASSLDRRDSYGYTF
>TRBV5-1|TRBD1|TRBJ1-1|-
TGCGCCAGCAGCCTGCAGGGGGGTTTTCGGGCTTTCTTT
CASSLQGGFRAFF
>TRBV19|-|TRBJ2-1|-
TGTGCCAGTAGTAACGGCAGGGTGGACAATGAGCAGTTCTTC
CASSNGRVDNEQFF
>TRBV28|TRBD2|TRBJ2-5|-
TGTGCCAGCAGGATCGGGGGGGTACAAGAGACCCAGTACTTC
CASRIGGVQETQYF
>TRBV5-4|TRBD2|TRBJ2-3|-
TGTGCCAGCAGCTCAGGGACTAGCTACTCTGATACGCAGTATTTT
CASSSGTSYSDTQYF
>TRBV4-1|-|TRBJ2-3|-
TGCGCCAGCAGCCAAGAACGGGACTCTGAGGAAGATACGCAGTATTTT
CASSQERDSEEDTQYF
>TRBV7-9|-|TRBJ1-1|-
TGTGCCAGCAGCTTATTCGGGTCTCTAAACACTGAAGCTTTCTTT
CASSLFGSLNTEAFF
>TRBV28|TRBD1|TRBJ1-5|-
TGTGCCAGCAGTTGGGACAGTTCGCGGCCCCAGCATTTT
CASSWDSSRPQHF
>TRBV7-8|-|TRBJ1-4|-
TGTGCCAGCAGCTTAGAAGGGCCCGTGGGACTGTTTTTT
CASSLEGPVGLFF
>TRBV9|TRBD2|TRBJ2-5|-
TGTGCCAGCAGCTCAGGACTAGCGGGAGGGGTAGAGACCCAGTACTTC
CASSSGLAGGVETQYF
>TRBV30|-|TRBJ1-3|once
TGTGCCTGGAGTAAAGGGACTGGAAACACCATATATTTT
CAWSKGTGNTIYF
>TRBV5-1|-|TRBJ2-7|-
TGCGCCAGCAGCTTGGCCGTCAGAGGACTTTACGAGCAGTACTTC
CASSLAVRGLYEQYF
>TRBV10-3|-|TRBJ2-7|-
TGTGCCATCAGTGATATAGGGGATGGAGACTACGAGCAGTACTTC
CAISDIGDGDYEQYF
>TRBV5-4|-|TRBJ1-2|-
TGTGCCAGCAGCCTAGATGGGGCTAACTATGGCTACACCTTC
CASSLDGANYGYTF
>TRBV29-1|TRBD2|TRBJ2-7|-
TGCAGCGTCACGGGACTAGCGGGAGTGAACGAGCAGTACTTC
CSVTGLAGVNEQYF
>TRBV28|TRBD2|TRBJ2-5|-
TGTGCCAGCAGTTCCTCGGGACTAGCGGGAGTGTGGGAGACCCAGTACTTC
CASSSSGLAGVWETQYF
>TRBV7-2|TRBD2|TRBJ2-7|few
TGTGCCAGCAGCTTATGGCTAGCGGGGGTCTCCGAGCAGTACTTC
CASSLWLAGVSEQYF
>TRBV28|TRBD1|TRBJ1-2|-
TGTGCCAGCAGTTCGGGACAGGGGGCGCGGGGCTACACCTTC
CASSSGQGARGYTF
>TRBV2|-|TRBJ2-5|-
TGTGCCAGCAGTGAAGCAAGGGAAGAGACCCAGTACTTC
CASSEAREETQYF
>TRBV19|-|TRBJ2-7|-
TGTGCCAGTAGACCGGGGGCGTCCCAACTATACGAGCAGTACTTC
CASRPGASQLYEQYF
>TRBV4-1|-|TRBJ1-4|-
TGCGCCAGCAGCCAAGCCCACTGGACAACTAATGAAAAACTGTTTTTT
CASSQAHWTTNEKLFF
>TRBV7-9|-|TRBJ2-3|-
TGTGCCAGCAGCTTAGCGGTGACAGCCCCAGATACGCAGTATTTT
CASSLAVTAPDTQYF
>TRBV28|TRBD1|TRBJ1-5|-
TGTGCCAGCAGGAGGGGGACAGACAATCAGCCCCAGCATTTT
CASRRGTDNQPQHF
>TRBV28|-|TRBJ2-1|-
TGTGCCAGCAGCCGGTGGGGGGGCATAACGGGAGAGGAGGGTGAGCAGTTCTTC
CASSRWGGITGEEGEQFF
>TRBV4-2|TRBD1|TRBJ1-4|-
TGTGCCAGCAGCCGGGACAGAGATAATGAAAAACTGTTTTTT
CASSRDRDNEKLFF
>TRBV7-2|TRBD2|TRBJ2-7|-
TGTGCCAGCAGCTTCGGACTAGCGGGGGCCGAGCAGTACTTC
CASSFGLAGAEQYF
>TRBV6-5|-|TRBJ1-3|-
TGTGCCAGCAGTTTTAGCTCTGGAAACACCATATATTTT
CASSFSSGNTIYF
>TRBV2|-|TRBJ2-7|-
TGTGCCAGCAGCAGGACCGGTACCTACGAGCAGTACTTC
CASSRTGTYEQYF
>TRBV4-1|-|TRBJ2-5|-
TGCGCCAGCAGGGCCGGTGGCGGACTAAACCAAGAGACCCAGTACTTC
CASRAGGGLNQETQYF
>TRBV11-3|-|TRBJ2-2|-
TGTGCCAGCAGCCGACACTACACCGGGGAGCTGTTTTTT
CASSRHYTGELFF
>TRBV20-1|-|TRBJ2-1|-
TGCAGTGCTTTGACAAACAATGAGCAGTTCTTC
CSALTNNEQFF
>TRBV6-5|TRBD1|TRBJ1-1|-
TGTGCCAGCAGTTACAGACAGGGGAACACTGAAGCTTTCTTT
CASSYRQGNTEAFF
>TRBV7-8|-|TRBJ1-1|-
TGTGCCAGCAGCTTACAGGTCTTGAACACTGAAGCTTTCTTT
CASSLQVLNTEAFF
>TRBV5-1|-|TRBJ2-7|-
TGCGCCAGCAGCGGTGGACAGATCTACTACGAGCAGTACTTC
CASSGGQIYYEQYF
>TRBV4-3|TRBD2|TRBJ2-2|-
TGCGCCAGCAGCCAAGTTTTACTAGCGGGGGGAAGCGGGGAGCTGTTTTTT
CASSQVLLAGGSGELFF
>TRBV6-6|-|TRBJ1-5|-
TGTGCCAGCATCCAATCGACCGGACTTTCCAATCAGCCCCAGCATTTT
CASIQSTGLSNQPQHF